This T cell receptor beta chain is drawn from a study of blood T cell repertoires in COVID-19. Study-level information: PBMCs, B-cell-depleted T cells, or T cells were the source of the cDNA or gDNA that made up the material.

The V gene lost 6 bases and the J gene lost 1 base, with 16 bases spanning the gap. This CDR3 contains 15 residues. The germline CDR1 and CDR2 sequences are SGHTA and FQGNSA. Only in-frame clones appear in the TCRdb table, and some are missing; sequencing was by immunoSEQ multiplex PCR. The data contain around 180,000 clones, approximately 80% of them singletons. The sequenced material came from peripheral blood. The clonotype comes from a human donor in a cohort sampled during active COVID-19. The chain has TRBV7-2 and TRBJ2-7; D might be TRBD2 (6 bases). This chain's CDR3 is CASSQFSGSSYEQYF. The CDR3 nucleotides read TGTGCCAGCAGTCAATTTAGCGGTTCTTCCTACGAGCAGTACTTC.